The sequence of this T cell receptor beta chain was determined in a study of patients and donors after allogeneic stem cell transplantation. From germline, CDR1 is SGHTA and CDR2 FQGNSA. The CDR3 covers 14 residues. V was clipped by 1 base and J by 4 bases, with 10 bases between them. MiXCR was run by TCRdb on the RT-PCR reads, yielding one entry per CDR3 protein. The sample has roughly 880,000 distinct CDR3 sequences, approximately 19% seen once. At least ten counts were recorded for this clonotype. The chain joins TRBV7-2 to TRBJ1-1, with D tentatively TRBD1 (6 bases). The specimen sequenced was blood, either unsorted or a sorted T cell fraction (not recorded which). This receptor was obtained from a human donor who was either an allogeneic HSCT recipient or a stem cell or donor lymphocyte infusion donor (not recorded which). It is not recorded whose cells these are; they may come from a transplant donor. In nucleotides, the CDR3 is TGTGCCAGCAGCTTAGGCAGGGGTGGCACTGAAGCTTTCTTT. Protein sequence: CASSLGRGGTEAFF. The full variable domain, completed using reference TRBV7-2 and TRBJ1-1, is GAGVSQSPSNKVTEKGKDVELRCDPISGHTALYWYRQSLGQGLEFLIYFQGNSAPDKSGLPSDRFSAERTGGSVSTLTIQRTQQEDSAVYLCASSLGRGGTEAFFGQGTRLTVV.